This TCR beta chain was profiled in a study of identical twins. Remarks on this clonotype: Its cognate antigen is unknown.

General observations from the study: Low generation-probability sequences were in excess among twin-shared out-of-frame alpha sequences.

The CDR3 contains 15 residues. Germline lookup yields CDR1 KGHDR and CDR2 SFDVKD. V was clipped by 3 bases and J by 3 bases; unmatched bases: 4. TCRdb independently ran MiXCR on the 5' RACE reads; one entry per CDR3 protein. This sample has 420,000 or so distinct CDR3 sequences, with under 20% found just once. Sequenced material: naive T cells sorted from blood. The source of this sequence is a man aged 45-65 years in good health. The chain links TRBV24-1 to TRBJ2-7; TRBD1 matches at 10 bases. The CDR3 coding sequence is TGTGCCACCAGTGATCCGGGACAGGGGTTCTACGAGCAGTACTTC. Translating gives CATSDPGQGFYEQYF.